The source of this T cell receptor (beta chain) is a study of T cell repertoires in cytomegalovirus infection. Overall study context: A matching HLA type, together with CMV infection, was signaled by public TCR beta signatures.

MiXCR was run by TCRdb on the reads, yielding one entry per CDR3 protein. The sample carries around 170,000 distinct CDR3 sequences, 13% to 15% recorded once. This TCR derives from a human donor in good health (CMV status not recorded). Some clones in this sample may be carry-over from other donors' samples. What was sequenced was PBMCs.

DNA for the CDR3: TGTGCCACCCAAGGGGCCGTCCAAGAGACCCAGTACTTC. Its translation: CATQGAVQETQYF. The chain has TRBV10-3 and TRBJ2-5, with a tentative D call TRBD1 (5 bases). The CDR3 is made up of 13 amino acids. From germline, CDR1 is ENHRY and CDR2 SYGVKD. The V end was cut by 10 bases, the J end by 1 base, with 13 bases between.